The 27 T cell receptor beta chains in this list originate from one sample, sequenced in a study of beta chain features in type 1 diabetes. Of the isolated RNA, all was reverse transcribed, and so the sequenced material was expressed TCRB transcripts. Using immunoSEQ multiplex PCR, the repertoire was profiled, and TCRdb retains in-frame clones only, with some absent. The sample has about 250,000 clones; roughly 14% are singletons. Source material: naive CD4+ T cells from blood. These receptors all come from a woman aged 35 to 49 in good health.

This clone was counted between two and nine times. The gene calls are TRBV19 and TRBJ1-2; a weak D match, TRBD1 (6 bases). Germline V CDR1 and CDR2: LNHDA, SQIVND (reference sequence). The CDR3 runs to 16 residues. Trimming left V 3 bases short and J 4 bases short, with 18 bases between. The CDR3 sequence: CASSITFGTTGYGYTF. In DNA, the CDR3 is TGTGCCAGTAGTATTACATTCGGGACAACCGGCTATGGCTACACCTTC.

The chain carries TRBV5-1 and TRBJ2-3, with no clear D. The germline gives CDR1 SGHRS, CDR2 YFSETQ. Trimming cost V 6 bases and J 0 bases, with 14 bases left between them. The CDR3 runs 15 residues. The CDR3 loop is CASTLDGSSTDTQYF. CDR3 bases: TGCGCCAGCACCTTAGACGGGTCTAGCACAGATACGCAGTATTTT.

The chain is built from TRBV7-2 and TRBJ2-5; TRBD2 matches 7 bases. Germline V gene lookup returns CDR1 SGHTA and CDR2 FQGNSA. Trimming at V came to 1 base and at J to 2 bases, leaving 4 bases not matched to a gene. The CDR3 consists of 15 residues. This chain's CDR3 is CASSLGIAGQETQYF. DNA for the CDR3: TGTGCCAGCAGCTTAGGAATAGCGGGTCAAGAGACCCAGTACTTC.

This clone was seen a handful of times. The chain combines TRBV28 with TRBJ2-7; D might be TRBD1 (6 bases). Germline V gene data show CDR1 as MDHEN and CDR2 as SYDVKM. Trimming removed 5 bases at V and 2 bases at J, with 10 bases between. CDR3 size: 13 residues. The CDR3 nucleotides read TGTGCCAGCAGTAGTGGACAGACCTACGAGCAGTACTTC. Protein product: CASSSGQTYEQYF.

This clone was counted only a few times. The rearrangement uses TRBV9 and TRBJ1-3; 8 nucleotides align to TRBD1. Germline assignment: CDR1 SGDLS and CDR2 YYNGEE. There are 17 residues in the CDR3. After removal of 2 bases from V and 8 bases from J, the junction contained 15 bases not matched to a gene. The CDR3 bases are TGTGCCAGCAGCGTGTGGATCGGGACAGGATCCGGGGACACCATATATTTT. This translates into CASSVWIGTGSGDTIYF.

The sample holds a few counts of this clone. The chain couples TRBV28 to TRBJ1-2, with D possibly TRBD1 on 5 matching bases. Germline CDR1 and CDR2: MDHEN and SYDVKM. Trimming removed 7 bases from V and 2 bases from J, with 14 bases in between. The CDR3 is made up of 14 amino acids. This CDR3 reads CASTFLDTNYGYTF. CDR3 nucleotide sequence: TGTGCCAGCACCTTTCTGGACACCAACTATGGCTACACCTTC.

This clone was counted only a few times. The chain joins TRBV10-1 to TRBJ2-2; maybe TRBD2 (6 bases). CDR1 and CDR2 from the germline V gene are WNHNN and SYGVQD (reference sequence). Trimming cost V 3 bases and J 6 bases, with 11 bases left between them. This CDR3 region has 14 residues. This chain's CDR3 is CASSEGTPAGELFF. In nucleotides, the CDR3 is TGCGCCAGCAGTGAAGGGACTCCGGCCGGGGAGCTGTTTTTT.

The genes are TRBV25-1 and TRBJ2-3, with D hard to call. With 4 bases removed from V and 12 bases from J, the gap between germline ends came to 11 bases. Looked up from germline, CDR1 is MGHDK and CDR2 is SYGVNS. The length of the CDR3 is 11 residues. As DNA, the CDR3 is TGTGCCAGCAGTGGCGATTCCGAACAGTATTTT. It codes for CASSGDSEQYF.

The chain uses TRBV13 and TRBJ1-5; D might be TRBD1 (5 bases). The germline V and J ends were trimmed by 5 bases and 7 bases, with 12 bases remaining between them. CDR1 is PRHDT and CDR2 is FYEKMQ in the germline V gene (reference sequence). The CDR3 length is 13 residues. The CDR3 nucleotides read TGTGCCAGCAGCCTCGCAACAGGCCAGCCCCAGCATTTT. This encodes CASSLATGQPQHF. Based on the CDR3 plus reference TRBV13 and TRBJ1-5, the full variable domain is AAGVIQSPRHLIKEKRETATLKCYPIPRHDTVYWYQQGPGQDPQFLISFYEKMQSDKGSIPDRFSAQQFSDYHSELNMSSLELGDSALYFCASSLATGQPQHFGDGTRLSIL.

This clone was recorded a few times. V is TRBV5-1 and J is TRBJ2-1, with 9 positions matching TRBD2. Germline trimming cut 0 bases from V and 3 bases from J; bases unmatched to any gene: 4. The CDR3 is 16 residues long. The germline V gene encodes CDR1 SGHRS and CDR2 YFSETQ. Here the CDR3 DNA reads TGCGCCAGCAGCTTGGGAGCGGGGGGAAGCTACAATGAGCAGTTCTTC. Its protein is CASSLGAGGSYNEQFF.

This sequence joins TRBV13 and TRBJ2-5, with a weak D call TRBD2 (5 bases). The CDR3 is made up of 15 amino acids. The V end was cut by 5 bases, the J end by 1 base, with 14 bases between. From germline, CDR1 is PRHDT and CDR2 FYEKMQ (reference sequence). The CDR3 here is CASSPTLALQETQYF. The DNA of the CDR3 is TGTGCCAGCAGCCCAACGCTAGCCCTCCAAGAGACCCAGTACTTC.

J is TRBJ2-7 and V is TRBV2, with D perhaps TRBD1 (6 bases). This CDR3 is built from 14 residues. Germline CDR1 and CDR2: SNHLY and FYNNEI. V was shortened by 6 bases and J by 4 bases, with 16 bases between the two germline ends. CDR3 in amino acids: CASSTGTPGYEQYF. DNA for the CDR3: TGTGCCAGCAGCACAGGGACGCCGGGTTACGAGCAGTACTTC.

This clone came up once. This chain uses TRBV6-5 with TRBJ2-5; TRBD2 matches at 11 bases. Per germline, CDR1 MNHEY and CDR2 SVGAGI. Trimming removed 2 bases from V and 4 bases from J; junction bases left unmatched: 3. The CDR3 spans 15 residues. The CDR3 DNA reads TGTGCCAGCAGTTACCCAGGACTAGCGGGAGAGACCCAGTACTTC. It yields the protein CASSYPGLAGETQYF.

V is TRBV7-2 and J is TRBJ2-3; TRBD2 matches at 7 bases. The J segment lost 0 bases and the V segment lost 2 bases, leaving 2 bases of the junction unmatched. The CDR3 consists of 15 residues. CDR1 and CDR2 from the germline V gene are SGHTA and FQGNSA. The CDR3 nucleotides read TGTGCCAGCAGCTTAACGGGGGGTAGCACAGATACGCAGTATTTT. This gives the protein CASSLTGGSTDTQYF.

This clone was seen many times. The rearrangement joins TRBV29-1 to TRBJ2-2, with 7 bases fitting TRBD1. Germline CDR1 reads SQVTM; CDR2 reads ANQGSEA. Trimming at V came to 7 bases and at J to 1 base, leaving 6 bases not matched to a gene. The length of the CDR3 is 14 residues. CDR3 in amino acids: CSAFRDRNTGELFF. CDR3 bases: TGCAGCGCTTTCCGGGACAGGAACACCGGGGAGCTGTTTTTT.

This chain uses TRBV19 with TRBJ2-3, with TRBD1 matching 9 bases. Germline V gene lookup returns CDR1 LNHDA and CDR2 SQIVND (reference sequence). This CDR3 spans 13 amino acids. The V and J ends lost 6 bases and 3 bases, in that order; junction bases with no gene match: 1. The DNA for the CDR3 is TGTGCCAGTAGGGACAGGGGAACAGATACGCAGTATTTT. Protein product: CASRDRGTDTQYF.

This chain uses TRBV4-2 with TRBJ1-1; D gene unclear. V was shortened by 5 bases and J by 6 bases, with 16 bases between the two germline ends. The CDR3 runs 14 residues. In germline, CDR1 is LGHNA, CDR2 YNFKEQ. CDR3 region: CASSISSGEAEAFF. The CDR3, as DNA: TGTGCCAGCAGCATATCGTCTGGTGAGGCTGAAGCTTTCTTT.

The CDR3 DNA follows: TGTGCCAGTAGTATAGTCGGGACAGGGTTGAACACTGAAGCTTTCTTT. Protein: CASSIVGTGLNTEAFF. This chain links TRBV19 with TRBJ1-1, with 9 nucleotides matching TRBD1. CDR1 LNHDA and CDR2 SQIVND come from the germline V gene (reference sequence). V was pared by 1 base and J by 0 bases, with 3 bases of the junction left unmatched. This CDR3 region has 16 residues.

This clone was seen more than once but under ten times. CDR3 nucleotide sequence: TGTGCCAGCAGCTATGGGACAGAGGAGTCCTACGAGCAGTACTTC. Its protein is CASSYGTEESYEQYF. The chain uses TRBV5-6 and TRBJ2-7, with TRBD1 identical over 7 bases. The CDR3 has 15 amino acids. V shed 3 bases and J 1 base; nucleotides not matched to a gene: 7. The germline CDR1 and CDR2 sequences are SGHDT and YYEEEE.

The chain joins TRBV2 to TRBJ2-2; possible D gene TRBD1, 7 bases. This CDR3 comprises 15 residues. Deletions cut 7 bases from V and 4 bases from J, with 16 bases between. Looked up from germline, CDR1 is SNHLY and CDR2 is FYNNEI. This chain's CDR3 is CASIKEGAVTGELFF. The CDR3 region has the DNA TGTGCCAGCATAAAGGAGGGGGCCGTCACCGGGGAGCTGTTTTTT.

CDR3 region: CASSLQGAGGKNIQYF. The CDR3 region has the DNA TGTGCCAGCAGCCTCCAGGGGGCGGGTGGCAAAAACATTCAGTACTTC. This rearrangement joins TRBV11-2 to TRBJ2-4, with 8 bases aligning to TRBD1. Germline CDR1 is SGHAT and CDR2 is FQNNGV. The CDR3 is made up of 16 amino acids. J gave up 3 bases and V 5 bases, and 9 bases lay outside the gene matches.

This clone was counted only a few times. CDR3 residues: CASSYSNRNTEAFF. The CDR3 nucleotides read TGTGCCAGCAGTTACTCTAACAGGAACACTGAAGCTTTCTTT. The V call is TRBV6-5, the J call TRBJ1-1; no reliable D call. The V gene's germline CDR1 is MNHEY and CDR2 SVGAGI. The V gene lost 0 bases and the J gene lost 1 base, with 6 bases spanning the gap. This CDR3 region has 14 residues.

This chain connects TRBV7-9 to TRBJ2-7; the match to TRBD2 covers 7 bases. The germline V gene has CDR1 SEHNR and CDR2 FQNEAQ (reference sequence). This CDR3 has 16 amino acids. V shed 0 bases, J shed 2 bases, and the junction held 7 bases outside the gene matches. The CDR3 loop is CASSLALAERTYEQYF. The CDR3 bases are TGTGCCAGCAGCTTAGCGCTAGCGGAGCGGACCTACGAGCAGTACTTC.

This clone was seen a few times. V usage is TRBV6-5 and J usage is TRBJ2-7; 9 nucleotides agree with TRBD1. J lost 0 bases, V lost 6 bases, and 6 bases had no gene match. The CDR3 has 15 residues. The germline gives CDR1 MNHEY, CDR2 SVGAGI. The CDR3 loop is CASSAGTGSSYEQYF. CDR3 coding DNA: TGTGCCAGCAGCGCAGGGACAGGGAGCTCCTACGAGCAGTACTTC.

The rearrangement links TRBV5-1 to TRBJ2-7; 10 nucleotides align to TRBD2. This CDR3 is built from 16 residues. The germline CDR1 and CDR2 sequences are SGHRS and YFSETQ. Trimming cost V 0 bases and J 2 bases; bases outside gene matches: 5. The DNA for the CDR3 is TGCGCCAGCAGCTTGGGGGGGACTAGCGTTACCTACGAGCAGTACTTC. This encodes CASSLGGTSVTYEQYF.

This clone was recorded a few times. The V gene is TRBV6-6, the J gene TRBJ2-3, with 9 bases aligning to TRBD2. This CDR3 is 16 amino acids long. Per germline, CDR1 MNHNY and CDR2 SVGAGI (reference sequence). Unmatched junction bases numbered 8, after V lost 6 bases and J lost 1 base. The CDR3 DNA sequence: TGTGCCAGCAGCCCAGCTAGCGGGGCCCGCACAGATACGCAGTATTTT. It yields the protein CASSPASGARTDTQYF.

This clone was recorded a few times. The chain employs TRBV9 and TRBJ2-2, with D possibly matching TRBD2 (5 bases). Trimming removed 3 bases from V and 1 base from J, with 10 bases in between. Germline V gene lookup returns CDR1 SGDLS and CDR2 YYNGEE. The CDR3 totals 15 residues. CDR3 amino acids: CASSGPEGNTGELFF. CDR3 in DNA: TGTGCCAGCAGCGGGCCCGAGGGGAACACCGGGGAGCTGTTTTTT.